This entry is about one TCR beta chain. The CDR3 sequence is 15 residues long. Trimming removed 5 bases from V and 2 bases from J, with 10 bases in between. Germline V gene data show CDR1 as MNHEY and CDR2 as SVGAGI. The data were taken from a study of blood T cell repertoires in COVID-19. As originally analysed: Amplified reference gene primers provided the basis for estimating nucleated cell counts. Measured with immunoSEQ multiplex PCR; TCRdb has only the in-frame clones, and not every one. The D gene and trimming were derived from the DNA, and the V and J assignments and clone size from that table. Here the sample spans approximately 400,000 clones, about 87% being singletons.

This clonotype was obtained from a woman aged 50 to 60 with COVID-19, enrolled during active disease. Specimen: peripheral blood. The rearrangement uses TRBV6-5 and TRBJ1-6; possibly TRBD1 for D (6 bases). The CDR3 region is CASSPGTPYNSPLHF. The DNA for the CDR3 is TGTGCCAGCAGTCCTGGGACACCCTATAATTCACCCCTCCACTTT.